One sample yielded the 30 T cell receptor beta chains listed below, sequenced in a study of control samples from healthy donors and cancer patients. TCRdb keeps only in-frame clones here, not all; method: immunoSEQ multiplex PCR. Of about 140,000 clones listed, roughly nine tenths are singletons. The sample taken for sequencing was blood. These receptors were obtained from a woman aged 25 to 39 in good health.

A few counts support this clone. The chain combines TRBV7-8 with TRBJ2-3; 9 bases line up with TRBD1. Looked up from germline, CDR1 is SGHVS and CDR2 is FQNEAQ. V was clipped by 5 bases and J by 2 bases; unmatched bases: 11. There are 17 residues in the CDR3. The CDR3 sequence is CASSRIPGTGLTDTQYF. The CDR3 bases are TGTGCCAGCAGCCGTATCCCCGGGACAGGGCTCACAGATACGCAGTATTTT.

The V gene is TRBV19, the J gene TRBJ2-7; D not resolved. V lost 3 bases and J lost 1, with 7 bases in between. Germline-derived CDR1 and CDR2 are LNHDA and SQIVND (reference sequence). The CDR3 extends over 13 amino acids. The CDR3 reads CASSITRSYEQYF. The CDR3 nucleotides read TGTGCCAGTAGTATTACCAGATCCTACGAGCAGTACTTC. Combining the CDR3 with reference TRBV19 and TRBJ2-7 gives the whole variable domain DGGITQSPKYLFRKEGQNVTLSCEQNLNHDAMYWYRQDPGQGLRLIYYSQIVNDFQKGDIAEGYSVSREKKESFPLTVTSAQKNPTAFYLCASSITRSYEQYFGPGTRLTVT.

J is TRBJ1-3 and V is TRBV5-6; no definite D call. Trimming took off 0 bases at V and 3 bases at J, with 10 bases between the two ends. The CDR3 is 15 residues long. The germline gives CDR1 SGHDT, CDR2 YYEEEE. CDR3 region: CASSLASGIGNTIYF. CDR3 DNA sequence: TGTGCCAGCAGCTTGGCGTCCGGAATTGGAAACACCATATATTTT.

The CDR3 reads CASSLAQGRGTDTQYF. In nucleotides, the CDR3 is TGCGCCAGCAGCTTGGCCCAGGGGAGGGGGACAGATACGCAGTATTTT. V usage is TRBV5-1 and J usage is TRBJ2-3; a weak D match, TRBD2 (7 bases). Germline values: CDR1 SGHRS, CDR2 YFSETQ. CDR3 length: 16 amino acids. The V end was cut by 0 bases, the J end by 3 bases, with 14 bases between.

The chain combines TRBV6-5 with TRBJ1-1, with a possible D match to TRBD1 (6 bases). Germline loops: CDR1 MNHEY, CDR2 SVGAGI. Trimming removed 4 bases from V and 4 bases from J, with 16 bases in between. The CDR3 has 15 residues. The CDR3 loop is CASSSSGVGGTEAFF. CDR3 DNA: TGTGCCAGCAGTTCCTCAGGGGTCGGTGGCACTGAAGCTTTCTTT.

The rearrangement joins TRBV7-3 to TRBJ2-3; the D gene is possibly TRBD1 (6 bases). Per the germline V gene, CDR1 is SGHTA and CDR2 is FQGTGA. The CDR3 spans 13 residues. V lost 5 bases to trimming and J lost 4 bases, with 10 bases between them. The CDR3, as DNA: TGTGCCAGCAGCCCAGGGGACGCAGATACGCAGTATTTT. This codes for CASSPGDADTQYF.

The chain is built from TRBV12-3 or TRBV12-4 and TRBJ1-2; the D is unclear. V lost 2 bases and J lost 4, with 5 bases in between. CDR3 length: 12 amino acids. In DNA, the CDR3 is TGTGCCAGCAGTTTAATTTCCTATGGCTACACCTTC. This sequence encodes CASSLISYGYTF.

This clone was recorded a few times. The chain carries TRBV5-1 and TRBJ1-3, with TRBD1 identical over 7 bases. The CDR3 loop spans 13 amino acids. The J segment lost 0 bases and the V segment lost 9 bases, leaving 3 bases of the junction unmatched. CDR1 and CDR2 from the germline V gene are SGHRS and YFSETQ. This CDR3 reads CATPGGSGNTIYF. CDR3 coding DNA: TGCGCCACCCCAGGGGGCTCTGGAAACACCATATATTTT.

The genes are TRBV7-2 and TRBJ2-5; a possible D gene is TRBD2 (5 bases). The germline V and J ends were trimmed by 2 bases and 1 base, with 11 bases remaining between them. The germline gives CDR1 SGHTA, CDR2 FQGNSA. The CDR3 spans 15 residues. CDR3 in amino acids: CASSLQSGPQETQYF. The CDR3 nucleotides are TGTGCCAGCAGCTTACAGAGCGGTCCCCAAGAGACCCAGTACTTC.

The V and J genes are TRBV27 and TRBJ2-5, with 10 bases aligning to TRBD1. V dropped 6 bases and J dropped 4; count of bases not matched to a gene: 8. This CDR3 region has 15 residues. CDR1 and CDR2 from the germline V gene are MNHEY and SMNVEV (reference sequence). DNA of the CDR3: TGTGCCAGCAGAGAAGGGACAGGGGATGGAGAGACCCAGTACTTC. This codes for CASREGTGDGETQYF.

The chain's CDR3 is CASSQGRGSVQAFF. For the CDR3, the DNA is TGTGCCAGCAGCCAAGGCAGGGGAAGCGTCCAAGCTTTCTTT. The V gene is TRBV14, the J gene TRBJ1-1, with D perhaps matching TRBD1 (6 bases). This CDR3 region has 14 residues. Germline values: CDR1 SGHDN, CDR2 FVKESK. V lost 1 base to trimming and J lost 9 bases, with 15 bases between them.

The chain joins TRBV6-2 or TRBV6-3 to TRBJ2-2; D is ambiguous. Germline CDR1 and CDR2: MNHEY and SVGEGT. The V and J ends lost 2 bases and 3 bases respectively, with 4 bases between them. The CDR3 is 13 residues long. The CDR3 region has the DNA TGTGCCAGCAGTTACATGGACACCGGGGAGCTGTTTTTT. Its translation: CASSYMDTGELFF.

This clone appeared once. The V and J genes are TRBV5-1 and TRBJ2-1; 8 bases are a match to TRBD1. The CDR3 runs 15 residues. The germline V gene has CDR1 SGHRS and CDR2 YFSETQ. Trimming cost V 2 bases and J 13 bases; bases outside gene matches: 14. In nucleotides, the CDR3 is TGCGCCAGCAGCTTCGACCAGGGGGCGAATCAGCAACAGTTCTTC. Protein: CASSFDQGANQQQFF.

The rearrangement joins TRBV27 to TRBJ1-2; tentatively, D is TRBD1 (5 bases). V was cut by 4 bases and J by 6 bases, with 15 bases left in between. CDR1 and CDR2 (germline): MNHEY, SMNVEV (reference sequence). This CDR3 comprises 14 residues. This CDR3 is CASSSLREGHGYTF. CDR3 in DNA: TGTGCCAGCAGTTCGCTGCGCGAGGGGCATGGCTACACCTTC.

The genes are TRBV9 and TRBJ1-6; TRBD1 matches at 8 bases. The CDR3 contains 15 residues. J lost 10 bases, V lost 3 bases, and 9 bases had no gene match. CDR1 and CDR2 (germline): SGDLS, YYNGEE. CDR3 sequence reads: CASSDRQGLESPLHF. As DNA, the CDR3 is TGTGCCAGCAGCGATCGACAGGGGCTAGAGTCACCCCTCCACTTT.

The chain recombines TRBV28 with TRBJ1-1, with 9 bases identical to TRBD1. J gave up 6 bases and V 10 bases, and 18 bases lay outside the gene matches. CDR1 and CDR2 from the germline V gene are MDHEN and SYDVKM. This CDR3 region has 16 residues. The DNA for the CDR3 is TGTGCCACCCTCGATGCGTCACAGGGGGCGCGAGCTGAAGCTTTCTTT. Translated, it gives CATLDASQGARAEAFF.

The chain has TRBV7-2 and TRBJ2-3; no firm D call. The V and J ends lost 2 bases and 2 bases respectively, with 5 bases between them. The CDR3 extends over 13 amino acids. The germline gives CDR1 SGHTA, CDR2 FQGNSA. This CDR3 is CASSLKFTDTQYF. In DNA, the CDR3 is TGTGCCAGCAGCTTAAAGTTCACAGATACGCAGTATTTT. Based on the CDR3 plus reference TRBV7-2 and TRBJ2-3, the full variable domain is GAGVSQSPSNKVTEKGKDVELRCDPISGHTALYWYRQSLGQGLEFLIYFQGNSAPDKSGLPSDRFSAERTGGSVSTLTIQRTQQEDSAVYLCASSLKFTDTQYFGPGTRLTVL.

A single count supports this clone. This chain connects TRBV23-1 to TRBJ1-1; D gene uncertain. TRBV23-1 falls under the ORF class, with uncertain function. V was clipped by 4 bases and J by 6 bases, with 6 bases between them. The CDR3 runs to 11 residues. CDR3 loop: CASSLGSEAFF. CDR3 sequence (DNA): TGCGCCAGCAGTCTCGGGTCTGAAGCTTTCTTT.

The rearrangement links TRBV7-9 to TRBJ1-1; D is perhaps TRBD1 (6 bases). Trimming stripped 3 bases from V and 4 bases from J, with 12 bases between. Germline CDR1 SEHNR, CDR2 FQNEAQ (reference sequence). This CDR3 is 14 amino acids long. The CDR3 DNA reads TGTGCCAGCAGCTTCGCCGCAGGGGCCACTGAAGCTTTCTTT. This encodes CASSFAAGATEAFF.

A few counts support this clone. V is TRBV5-1 and J is TRBJ1-6; 7 bases fit TRBD1. J lost 8 bases, V lost 1 base, and 9 bases had no gene match. Germline V gene sequence: CDR1 SGHRS, CDR2 YFSETQ. The CDR3 has 16 residues. CDR3 DNA sequence: TGCGCCAGCAGCTTGTCGGGTGCCAGGGGGGATTCACCCCTCCACTTT. Translation gives CASSLSGARGDSPLHF.

The rearrangement joins TRBV7-9 to TRBJ2-4; TRBD2 might be the D (6 bases). This CDR3 is built from 15 residues. Germline CDR1 and CDR2: SEHNR and FQNEAQ (reference sequence). V was cut by 4 bases and J by 1 base, with 11 bases left in between. CDR3: CASSWGAGAKNIQYF. The CDR3 DNA is TGTGCCAGCAGCTGGGGAGCGGGTGCCAAAAACATTCAGTACTTC.

The gene calls are TRBV5-1 and TRBJ1-4, with TRBD1 matching 9 bases. This CDR3 comprises 15 residues. Germline V CDR1 and CDR2: SGHRS, YFSETQ. J gave up 8 bases and V 0 bases, and 5 bases lay outside the gene matches. The CDR3 here is CASSLEQGAGEKLFF. CDR3 nucleotides: TGCGCCAGCAGCTTGGAACAGGGGGCGGGAGAAAAACTGTTTTTT.

The chain carries TRBV2 and TRBJ2-1; 8 nucleotides align to TRBD1. Per germline, CDR1 SNHLY and CDR2 FYNNEI. The CDR3 runs 14 residues. V trimming: 1 base; J trimming: 7 bases; junction bases outside the gene matches: 3. CDR3: CASSEDRGWNEQFF. In DNA, the CDR3 is TGTGCCAGCAGTGAAGACAGGGGGTGGAATGAGCAGTTCTTC.

This clone was counted a few times. V usage is TRBV21-1 and J usage is TRBJ2-7; the table's D call TRBD2 went unverified against the DNA. TRBV21-1 is assigned pseudogene status. This CDR3 comprises 14 residues. CDR3 sequence (DNA): TGTGCCAGCAGGCCCGGCGGGAGAGCCTACGAGCAGTACTTC. Encoded protein: CASRPGGRAYEQYF.

The chain carries TRBV29-1 and TRBJ2-3; D tentatively reads TRBD1 or TRBD2 (5 bases each). This CDR3 spans 12 amino acids. Between the trimmed V and J ends, which lost 4 bases and 3 bases, there was a span of 8 bases. Germline CDR1 and CDR2: SQVTM and ANQGSEA. The CDR3 sequence is CSVGQRTDTQYF. The CDR3 DNA sequence: TGCAGCGTTGGACAGCGGACAGATACGCAGTATTTT.

The CDR3 sequence: CAWSIVGRGYGYTF. As DNA, the CDR3 is TGTGCCTGGAGCATAGTAGGCAGGGGATACGGCTACACCTTC. The chain combines TRBV30 with TRBJ1-2; TRBD1 might be the D (6 bases). V was trimmed by 3 bases and J by 8 bases, leaving 19 bases between them. The CDR3 length is 14 residues. The V gene's germline CDR1 is GTSNPN and CDR2 SVGIG (reference sequence).

The V and J genes are TRBV2 and TRBJ2-2; 7 bases are shared with TRBD1. The CDR3 extends over 16 amino acids. The V gene's germline CDR1 is SNHLY and CDR2 FYNNEI. After removal of 6 bases from V and 0 bases from J, the junction contained 7 bases not matched to a gene. CDR3 DNA sequence: TGTGCCAGCAGCCTCGAGGGGGCGGCGAACACCGGGGAGCTGTTTTTT. It codes for CASSLEGAANTGELFF.

The gene calls are TRBV28 and TRBJ2-1; D not resolved. The germline V and J ends were trimmed by 5 bases and 4 bases, with 6 bases remaining between them. Germline CDR1 MDHEN, CDR2 SYDVKM. The CDR3 spans 12 residues. The CDR3 loop reads CASSREYNEQFF. CDR3 nucleotides: TGTGCCAGCAGTCGTGAGTACAATGAGCAGTTCTTC.

V usage is TRBV30 and J usage is TRBJ2-2; weak D call: TRBD2 (6 bases). The V and J ends lost 4 bases and 4 bases respectively, with 19 bases between them. The CDR3 spans 16 residues. Germline V CDR1 and CDR2: GTSNPN, SVGIG (reference sequence). The CDR3 region has the DNA TGTGCCTGGAAAGGTAGGAGGGAGACCGGCACCGGGGAGCTGTTTTTT. Translation: CAWKGRRETGTGELFF.

With respect to this clone: Other nucleotide sequences from this sample produce the same CDR3. V is TRBV28 and J is TRBJ2-1; TRBD2 agrees at 8 bases. The V segment lost 2 bases and the J segment 4 bases; nucleotides outside the gene matches: 1. Germline V gives CDR1 MDHEN, CDR2 SYDVKM. The length of the CDR3 is 14 residues. The CDR3 sequence: CASSLAGGYNEQFF. CDR3 DNA sequence: TGTGCCAGCAGTTTAGCGGGAGGTTACAATGAGCAGTTCTTC.